The next 27 T cell receptor beta chains were all read from a single sample in a study of T-cell reconstitution after alpha-beta-depleted transplantation in children. It was with unique molecular identifiers that the TCRbeta library was prepared. A single record per CDR3 protein comes from TCRdb applying MiXCR to the PCR reads. The sample has fewer than 700,000 distinct CDR3 sequences, about an eighth seen once. This material consisted of PBMCs, mostly from graft donor cells, taken 360 days after TCRalphabeta/CD19-depleted stem cell transplant. Receptors originate from a male patient aged 10 to 17 who had a stem cell transplant for acute myeloid leukemia, so the T cells may come from the graft donor.

This clonotype appeared once. It is likely a read error, because the conserved phenylalanine at the end of the CDR3 is missing. This chain uses TRBV7-9 with TRBJ1-1, with a possible D match to TRBD1 (5 bases). This CDR3 is built from 15 residues. From germline, CDR1 is SEHNR and CDR2 FQNEAQ (reference sequence). V lost 6 bases, J lost 1 base, and 15 bases lay in between. CDR3 sequence: CASSPIMGRNTEAFC. The CDR3 DNA sequence: TGTGCCAGCAGTCCGATAATGGGGCGGAACACTGAAGCTTTCTGT.

Many counts were recorded for this clonotype. The chain joins TRBV5-1 to TRBJ1-1, with TRBD1 as a possible D gene (5 bases). The CDR3 sequence is 14 residues long. Trimming pared 6 bases from V and 2 bases from J, leaving 14 bases between. Germline CDR1 and CDR2: SGHRS and YFSETQ. CDR3 sequence: CASTRQSPNTEAFF. CDR3 DNA sequence: TGCGCCAGCACCAGACAGTCCCCAAACACTGAAGCTTTCTTT.

The CDR3 DNA is TGTGCCAGCATTTGGGTCTCCTACAATGAGCAGTTCTTC. Its translation is CASIWVSYNEQFF. The rearrangement uses TRBV5-6 and TRBJ2-1; no definite D call. This CDR3 contains 13 residues. V was clipped by 6 bases and J by 0 bases, with 7 bases between them. From germline, CDR1 is SGHDT and CDR2 YYEEEE.

This clonotype was found a few times. This chain uses TRBV9 with TRBJ2-1; 7 positions agree with TRBD2. The CDR3 is 15 amino acids. The V gene end was trimmed by 0 bases and the J gene end by 5 bases; junction bases not matched to a gene: 5. Germline CDR1 is SGDLS and CDR2 is YYNGEE. In nucleotides, the CDR3 is TGTGCCAGCAGCGTAGTGGCTAGCGGAAACAATGAGCAGTTCTTC. It yields the protein CASSVVASGNNEQFF.

This clonotype appeared many times. The chain uses TRBV28 and TRBJ2-1; D unresolved. Trimming pared 6 bases from V and 2 bases from J, leaving 17 bases between. Germline values: CDR1 MDHEN, CDR2 SYDVKM. The CDR3 length is 16 residues. The CDR3 sequence is CASSPRASQTYNEQFF. The CDR3 nucleotides read TGTGCCAGCAGCCCGCGCGCCAGTCAGACCTACAATGAGCAGTTCTTC.

This rearrangement joins TRBV5-1 to TRBJ2-5; 9 bases fit TRBD1. J lost 5 bases, V lost 4 bases, and 6 bases had no gene match. There are 14 residues in the CDR3. CDR1 SGHRS and CDR2 YFSETQ come from the germline V gene. The CDR3 sequence is CASSPSGTGETQYF. CDR3 in DNA: TGCGCCAGCAGCCCCTCCGGGACAGGGGAGACCCAGTACTTC.

This clonotype turned up a few times. This chain uses TRBV5-6 with TRBJ2-7, with a tentative D call TRBD1 (6 bases). Germline V gives CDR1 SGHDT, CDR2 YYEEEE. This CDR3 region has 15 residues. V was cut by 4 bases and J by 1 base, with 15 bases left in between. The CDR3 region has the DNA TGTGCCAGCAGCCCCCAAGGGGGAACTTCCTACGAGCAGTACTTC. Protein product: CASSPQGGTSYEQYF.

This clonotype was seen repeatedly, ten times or more. The rearrangement joins TRBV28 to TRBJ2-1; D ambiguous. The CDR3 runs to 11 residues. Per germline, CDR1 MDHEN and CDR2 SYDVKM. V shed 10 bases and J shed 4 bases, with 8 bases lying between them. The chain's CDR3 is CAIDGYNEQFF. CDR3 sequence (DNA): TGTGCCATAGACGGATACAATGAGCAGTTCTTC.

This clonotype has only a few counts. The rearrangement joins TRBV7-2 to TRBJ1-4, with 10 nucleotides matching TRBD1. Trimming took 6 bases from V and 7 from J; bases not matched to a gene: 5. Germline V gene lookup returns CDR1 SGHTA and CDR2 FQGNSA. The CDR3 consists of 14 residues. Here the CDR3 DNA reads TGTGCCAGCAGTCGGACAGGGGGTTTTGAAAAACTGTTTTTT. Protein product: CASSRTGGFEKLFF.

This clonotype was recorded a few times. V gene TRBV7-9 combines with J gene TRBJ2-7, with TRBD2 matching 7 bases. Germline lookup yields CDR1 SEHNR and CDR2 FQNEAQ (reference sequence). The CDR3 covers 15 residues. Trimming removed 5 bases from V and 2 bases from J; junction bases left unmatched: 9. This CDR3 is CASSPSTSRPYEQYF. CDR3 nucleotide sequence: TGTGCCAGCAGCCCGTCGACTAGCAGGCCCTACGAGCAGTACTTC. Full variable domain (remainder filled in from reference TRBV7-9 and TRBJ2-7): DTGVSQNPRHKITKRGQNVTFRCDPISEHNRLYWYRQTLGQGPEFLTYFQNEAQLEKSRLLSDRFSAERPKGSFSTLEIQRTEQGDSAMYLCASSPSTSRPYEQYFGPGTRLTVT.

This chain uses TRBV10-3 with TRBJ2-7; D is possibly TRBD2 (5 bases). The CDR3 consists of 15 residues. Germline values: CDR1 ENHRY, CDR2 SYGVKD. Trimming left V 4 bases short and J 0 bases short, with 13 bases between. The CDR3 spells CAISGDLASSYEQYF. CDR3 coding DNA: TGTGCCATCAGTGGAGATCTAGCCTCCTCCTACGAGCAGTACTTC.

The table lists this clonotype with a few counts. V and J are TRBV28 and TRBJ2-3, with D possibly being TRBD1 (5 bases). The CDR3 extends over 18 amino acids. The germline CDR1 and CDR2 sequences are MDHEN and SYDVKM. The V and J ends lost 3 bases and 2 bases respectively, with 21 bases between them. The CDR3 spells CASSFGARAAKDTDTQYF. CDR3 nucleotide sequence: TGTGCCAGCAGTTTCGGAGCCAGGGCAGCCAAAGACACAGATACGCAGTATTTT.

The chain employs TRBV18 and TRBJ2-3, with D perhaps TRBD1 (5 bases). Germline CDR1 is KGHSH and CDR2 is LQKENI. The CDR3 is 17 amino acids. V was shortened by 4 bases and J by 1 base, with 18 bases between the two germline ends. For the CDR3, the DNA is TGTGCCAGCTCACGGGGCGGTTCCATCGAGGGCACAGATACGCAGTATTTT. It codes for CASSRGGSIEGTDTQYF.

In its sample, this clonotype was seen many times. V gene TRBV6-5 combines with J gene TRBJ2-1; 11 bases line up with TRBD2. The J segment lost 4 bases and the V segment lost 0 bases, leaving 8 bases of the junction unmatched. Germline V gives CDR1 MNHEY, CDR2 SVGAGI. CDR3 length: 18 residues. CDR3 amino acids: CASSYSALAGEIYNEQFF. CDR3 DNA: TGTGCCAGCAGTTACTCGGCACTAGCGGGAGAAATTTACAATGAGCAGTTCTTC.

Many counts were recorded for this clonotype. The chain has TRBV27 and TRBJ2-3, with TRBD2 as a possible D gene (5 bases). Trimming left V 4 bases short and J 0 bases short, with 8 bases between. Germline values: CDR1 MNHEY, CDR2 SMNVEV (reference sequence). The CDR3 consists of 14 residues. The CDR3 loop is CASSWAGSTDTQYF. Written as DNA, the CDR3 is TGTGCCAGCAGTTGGGCGGGTAGCACAGATACGCAGTATTTT.

In this sample, this clonotype turned up a few times. V is TRBV12-3 or TRBV12-4 and J is TRBJ1-6; tentatively, D is TRBD1 (5 bases). CDR3 size: 16 residues. The ends were cut back, 2 bases at V and 13 bases at J, with 21 bases in the middle. The DNA for the CDR3 is TGTGCCAGCAGTTTACTTAGGTCCCAGGGACTACGGCCCCTCCACTTT. It encodes CASSLLRSQGLRPLHF.

J is TRBJ1-1 and V is TRBV28, with TRBD1 matching 7 bases. Trimming cost V 5 bases and J 3 bases; bases outside gene matches: 6. The CDR3 runs to 14 residues. Germline V gene data show CDR1 as MDHEN and CDR2 as SYDVKM. CDR3 protein: CASSPFTGDTEAFF. The DNA for the CDR3 is TGTGCCAGCAGTCCGTTTACAGGGGACACTGAAGCTTTCTTT. Complete variable domain (other parts from reference TRBV28 and TRBJ1-1): DVKVTQSSRYLVKRTGEKVFLECVQDMDHENMFWYRQDPGLGLRLIYFSYDVKMKEKGDIPEGYSVSREKKERFSLILESASTNQTSMYLCASSPFTGDTEAFFGQGTRLTVV.

The V and J genes are TRBV20-1 and TRBJ2-4, with D uncertain. V gave up 0 bases and J gave up 0 bases, with 9 bases separating them. Looked up from germline, CDR1 is DFQATT and CDR2 is SNEGSKA (reference sequence). This CDR3 has 15 amino acids. The CDR3 is CSARDPFGAKNIQYF. CDR3 sequence (DNA): TGCAGTGCTAGAGATCCTTTCGGAGCCAAAAACATTCAGTACTTC.

This chain connects TRBV25-1 to TRBJ2-7; D gene unclear. The CDR3 runs 12 residues. Germline CDR1 reads MGHDK; CDR2 reads SYGVNS. V was pared by 5 bases and J by 3 bases, with 8 bases between. The CDR3 DNA follows: TGTGCCAGCAGTACGCACCTCTACGAGCAGTACTTC. Its translation: CASSTHLYEQYF.

This clonotype came up a few times. The chain links TRBV28 to TRBJ2-1, with 10 bases matching TRBD2. V shed 6 bases and J 5 bases; nucleotides not matched to a gene: 10. The germline V gene encodes CDR1 MDHEN and CDR2 SYDVKM. The CDR3 length is 16 residues. DNA for the CDR3: TGTGCCAGCAGCCCCAGCGGGAGGGCCGAAAACAATGAGCAGTTCTTC. It specifies CASSPSGRAENNEQFF.

This clonotype occurred a few times. The rearrangement links TRBV10-3 to TRBJ2-1; 11 bases fit TRBD2. Trimming took 6 bases from V and 3 from J; bases not matched to a gene: 7. The CDR3 runs to 16 residues. Per germline, CDR1 ENHRY and CDR2 SYGVKD. CDR3 amino acids: CAISRLAGQDYNEQFF. The CDR3 bases are TGTGCCATCAGCCGACTAGCGGGACAGGACTACAATGAGCAGTTCTTC.

The chain joins TRBV28 to TRBJ2-7; possibly TRBD1 for D (5 bases). The ends were cut back, 7 bases at V and 7 bases at J, with 17 bases in the middle. This CDR3 spans 13 amino acids. Germline-derived CDR1 and CDR2 are MDHEN and SYDVKM. The CDR3 sequence is CASKRQGGWEQYF. DNA for the CDR3: TGTGCCAGCAAGAGGCAGGGTGGGTGGGAGCAGTACTTC. The whole variable domain, filled in from reference TRBV28 and TRBJ2-7, reads DVKVTQSSRYLVKRTGEKVFLECVQDMDHENMFWYRQDPGLGLRLIYFSYDVKMKEKGDIPEGYSVSREKKERFSLILESASTNQTSMYLCASKRQGGWEQYFGPGTRLTVT.

The rearrangement links TRBV4-1 to TRBJ2-7; the match to TRBD2 covers 7 bases. The V gene's germline CDR1 is MGHRA and CDR2 YSYEKL. The junction had 8 bases not matched to a gene; V was cut back by 4 bases and J by 5 bases. This CDR3 has 14 residues. The CDR3 protein is CASSPHSGTNEQYF. DNA of the CDR3: TGCGCCAGCAGCCCCCACTCCGGGACTAACGAGCAGTACTTC.

This clonotype occurred a few times. The chain uses TRBV11-2 and TRBJ2-1; TRBD2 is a possible D gene (6 bases). This CDR3 contains 13 residues. Germline V gene sequence: CDR1 SGHAT, CDR2 FQNNGV. With 4 bases removed from V and 7 bases from J, the gap between germline ends came to 11 bases. The CDR3 is CASSSTLANEQFF. The CDR3 coding sequence is TGTGCCAGCAGCTCGACTCTAGCGAATGAGCAGTTCTTC.

This clonotype came up a few times. This chain joins TRBV12-3 or TRBV12-4 and TRBJ1-5, with no clear D. The CDR3 totals 15 residues. Trimming stripped 2 bases from V and 0 bases from J, with 8 bases between. CDR3 DNA: TGTGCCAGCAGTTTACCGGGAGATAGCAATCAGCCCCAGCATTTT. This gives the protein CASSLPGDSNQPQHF.

The chain carries TRBV12-3 or TRBV12-4 and TRBJ1-3; 9 bases match TRBD1. The J segment lost 0 bases and the V segment lost 6 bases, leaving 6 bases of the junction unmatched. This CDR3 comprises 16 residues. This CDR3 reads CASRGDRVASGNTIYF. The CDR3 coding sequence is TGTGCCAGCAGAGGGGACAGGGTTGCCTCTGGAAACACCATATATTTT.

The chain carries TRBV29-1 and TRBJ2-5, with TRBD2 matching 14 bases. The germline gives CDR1 SQVTM, CDR2 ANQGSEA. The CDR3 covers 12 residues. With V trimmed by 6 bases and J by 7 bases, 1 base remained unmatched. This chain's CDR3 is CSVGTSGGTQYF. CDR3 coding DNA: TGCAGCGTGGGGACTAGCGGGGGGACCCAGTACTTC. The whole variable domain, filled in from reference TRBV29-1 and TRBJ2-5, reads SAVISQKPSRDICQRGTSLTIQCQVDSQVTMMFWYRQQPGQSLTLIATANQGSEATYESGFVIDKFPISRPNLTFSTLTVSNMSPEDSSIYLCSVGTSGGTQYFGPGTRLLVL.